Listed below are T cell receptor beta chains from one sample, sequenced in a study of blood T cell repertoires in COVID-19. Some clones are missing from TCRdb's copy, which holds only in-frame ones; the method was immunoSEQ multiplex PCR. The table has some 40,000 clones, 65% to 90% seen once. The specimen was peripheral blood. These receptors all come from a man between 35 and 55 years old with active COVID-19. The CDR3 runs from the conserved cysteine through the conserved F or W.

TRBV5-1	TRBJ1-3	CASSLDSSGNTIYF
TRBV23-1	TRBJ2-5	CASSQKTAETQYF
TRBV9	TRBJ2-3	CASIGLADPPDTQYF
TRBV7-9	TRBJ2-2	CASDGLAVYTGELFF
TRBV2	TRBJ2-3	CASVALRMTDTQYF
TRBV19	TRBJ1-1	CASSMVGGGTEAFF
TRBV29-1	TRBJ2-1	CSVPDSNEQFF
TRBV7-9	TRBJ2-7	CASSPPLLAGVSYEQYF
TRBV7-9	TRBJ2-7	CASSPGTADLSEQYF
TRBV5-4	TRBJ1-2	CASSLGRGYGYTF
TRBV11-2	TRBJ2-5	CASSRDFAPETQYF
TRBV28	TRBJ2-1	CASSLPRQGMIFF
TRBV5-6	TRBJ1-1	CASSTRGAGTEAFF
TRBV7-9	TRBJ1-1	CASSPRHFLNTEAFF
TRBV27	TRBJ2-3	CASSFPSGSGTVTQYF
TRBV28	TRBJ2-6	CASSLEGQGVPGANVLTF
TRBV27	TRBJ1-1	CASSLQGNTEAFF
TRBV10-2	TRBJ1-2	CASRPAGGNYGYTF
TRBV27	TRBJ2-3	CASSLMKGPTQYF
TRBV30	TRBJ2-1	CAWNELSYNEQFF
TRBV10-2	TRBJ2-7	CASSPAGGTYEQYF
TRBV3-1/TRBV3-2	TRBJ2-5	CASSQDRQVVAETQYF
TRBV6-5	TRBJ1-5	CASRSTGLGQPQHF
TRBV28	TRBJ2-7	CASSPPWAVPYEQYF
TRBV7-2	TRBJ2-7	CASSLMAGVSEQYF
TRBV15	TRBJ2-7	CATSKTGLRNEQYF
TRBV28	TRBJ1-6	CASSPEGTPSYNSPLHF
TRBV6-6	TRBJ2-7	CASKREGREQYF
TRBV7-6	TRBJ1-1	CASSATGLNTEAFF
TRBV2	TRBJ2-1	CASSEFPGGQPSPDNEQFF
TRBV5-4	TRBJ1-3	CASSPADGGFSGNTIYF
TRBV5-1	TRBJ1-1	CASSWGDGGRYTEAFF
TRBV10-3	TRBJ2-1	CATYESGEYNEQFF
TRBV6-1	TRBJ2-7	CASSGGRASGNYEQYF
TRBV27	TRBJ2-7	CASSLSGRDRAHEQYF
TRBV5-1	TRBJ2-5	CASSLGQGESLVETQYF
TRBV5-1	TRBJ1-1	CASSLNNLRSTEAFF
TRBV7-2	TRBJ2-7	CASSPRTGEVREQYF
TRBV19	TRBJ2-1	CASRGNLGTGLNEQFF
TRBV15	TRBJ2-5	CATSRAQNRGPRETQYF
TRBV5-6	TRBJ2-1	CASSLAPSGSYNEQFF
TRBV6-1	TRBJ1-2	CASSEDPSGRYTF
TRBV29-1	TRBJ1-2	CSVPRDRGVYGYTF
TRBV5-1	TRBJ2-7	CASFPGQGINEQYF
TRBV18	TRBJ2-1	CASSPGQGYEQFF
TRBV14	TRBJ2-7	CASSLETGKQYF
TRBV9	TRBJ1-3	CASSVGTGAGNTIYF
TRBV11-3	TRBJ2-5	CASSQGRGLTQYF
TRBV6-4	TRBJ1-2	CASSVGQGVSDYTF
TRBV13	TRBJ2-1	CASSLFSGRTYNEQFF
TRBV7-7	TRBJ2-5	CASSLGVGAIQETQYF
TRBV7-2	TRBJ2-1	CASSLEGLSYNEQFF